This T cell receptor beta chain is from a study of glioma-infiltrating T cells after dendritic cell vaccination. On the study more broadly: Treatment, given 2003 to 2012, was autologous tumor lysate-pulsed dendritic cell vaccination.

Of note for this clone: Its cognate antigen is unknown. The sample contains more than one DNA sequence encoding this CDR3.

The study's findings and limits: Higher pretreatment TIL content predicted longer progression-free time and survival.

The immunoSEQ assay amplified TCRB CDR3 from up to roughly 2 ug DNA. The PCR used 60 V beta and 13 J beta primers. Produced via immunoSEQ multiplex PCR; TCRdb's table is partial and in-frame only. The table shows some 90,000 clones, with roughly four fifths occurring only once. Time point denoted: after dendritic cell vaccination, including at tumor progression/relapse. The CDR3 loop spans 15 amino acids. Germline assignment: CDR1 SGHDT and CDR2 YYEEEE. Trimming shortened V by 4 bases and J by 4 bases, and 15 bases separated the two germline ends. V and J are TRBV5-6 and TRBJ1-3, with a weak D call TRBD1 (6 bases). The sequencing here drew on blood, taken after dendritic cell vaccination. This receptor was obtained from a human donor with glioblastoma. The CDR3 DNA reads TGTGCCAGCAGCCTGGTGGGGGACATGGGAAACACCATATATTTT. It yields the protein CASSLVGDMGNTIYF. Full variable domain (missing parts from reference TRBV5-6 and TRBJ1-3): DAGVTQSPTHLIKTRGQQVTLRCSPKSGHDTVSWYQQALGQGPQFIFQYYEEEERQRGNFPDRFSGHQFPNYSSELNVNALLLGDSALYLCASSLVGDMGNTIYFGEGSWLTVV.